This T cell receptor (beta chain) was found in a study of cytomegalovirus exposure and HLA in healthy donors. Donors were nominally healthy when sampled, though unrecorded immune exposures were likely. Trimming cost V 7 bases and J 0 bases, with 9 bases left between them. Germline V gene sequence: CDR1 SEHNR, CDR2 FQNEAQ (reference sequence). The CDR3 contains 13 residues. Study-wide points: Indistinguishable V segments such as TRBV6-2 and TRBV6-3 were excluded. The majority of TCR sequences were rare, yet some public TCRs appeared in many donors. Most subjects' HLA-A and HLA-B alleles were reportedly predicted from TCR beta sequences.

Comments on this clone: As yet, its antigen is unknown.

Vbeta (60) and Jbeta (13) primers were used in the PCR. TCRdb's copy holds only in-frame clones and misses some; the assay was immunoSEQ multiplex PCR. This sample's table reports around 210,000 clones. The chain links TRBV7-9 to TRBJ1-1, with D tentatively TRBD1 (6 bases). The sequencing sample was made of PBMCs. This sequence was found in a girl aged 2-10 years in good health and CMV-seropositive. CDR3 in amino acids: CASIRDMNTEAFF. The CDR3 coding sequence is TGTGCCAGCATCAGGGACATGAACACTGAAGCTTTCTTT.